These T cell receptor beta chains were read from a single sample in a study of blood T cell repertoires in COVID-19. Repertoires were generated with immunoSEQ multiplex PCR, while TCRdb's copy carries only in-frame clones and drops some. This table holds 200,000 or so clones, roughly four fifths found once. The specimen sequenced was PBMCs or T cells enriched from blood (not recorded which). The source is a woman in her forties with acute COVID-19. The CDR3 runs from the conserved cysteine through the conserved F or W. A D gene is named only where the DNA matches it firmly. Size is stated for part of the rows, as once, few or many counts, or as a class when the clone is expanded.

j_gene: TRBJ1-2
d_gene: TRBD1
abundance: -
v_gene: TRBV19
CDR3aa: CASSIGPDRVGGYTF
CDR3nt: TGTGCCAGTAGTATAGGGCCCGACAGGGTGGGCGGCTACACCTTC

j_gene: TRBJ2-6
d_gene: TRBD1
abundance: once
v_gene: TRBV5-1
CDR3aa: CASSPGQFASGANVLTF
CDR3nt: TGCGCCAGCAGCCCGGGACAGTTTGCCTCTGGGGCCAACGTCCTGACTTTC

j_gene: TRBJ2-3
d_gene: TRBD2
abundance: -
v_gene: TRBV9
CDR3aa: CASSPPGLAVGQYF
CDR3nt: TGTGCCAGCAGCCCCCCGGGACTAGCGGTGGGGCAGTATTTT

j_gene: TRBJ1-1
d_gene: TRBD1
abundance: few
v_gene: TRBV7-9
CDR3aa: CASSALGQGARNTEAFF
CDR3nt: TGTGCCAGCAGCGCTTTAGGACAGGGGGCAAGAAACACTGAAGCTTTCTTT

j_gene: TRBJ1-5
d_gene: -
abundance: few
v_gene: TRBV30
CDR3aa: CAWSSGPNQPQHF
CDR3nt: TGTGCCTGGAGTTCAGGGCCGAATCAGCCCCAGCATTTT

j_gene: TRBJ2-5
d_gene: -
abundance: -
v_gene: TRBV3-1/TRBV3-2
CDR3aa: CASSQASITWTQYF
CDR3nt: TGTGCCAGCAGCCAGGCTAGCATCACCTGGACCCAGTACTTC

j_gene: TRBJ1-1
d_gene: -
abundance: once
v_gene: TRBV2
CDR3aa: CASITVLMNTEAFF
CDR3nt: TGTGCCAGCATTACTGTGCTCATGAACACTGAAGCTTTCTTT

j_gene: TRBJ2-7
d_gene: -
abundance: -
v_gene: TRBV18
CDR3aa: CASQPAGRFYEQYF
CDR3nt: TGTGCCAGCCAGCCGGCAGGGAGGTTCTACGAGCAGTACTTC

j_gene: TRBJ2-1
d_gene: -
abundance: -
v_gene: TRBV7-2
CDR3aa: CASSLAPSQGYEQFF
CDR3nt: TGTGCCAGCAGCTTAGCTCCCAGCCAGGGGTATGAGCAGTTCTTC

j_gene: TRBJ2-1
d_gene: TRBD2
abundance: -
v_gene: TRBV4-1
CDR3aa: CASSQDQAGAPGEQFF
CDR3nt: TGCGCCAGCAGCCAAGATCAAGCGGGAGCTCCGGGGGAGCAGTTCTTC

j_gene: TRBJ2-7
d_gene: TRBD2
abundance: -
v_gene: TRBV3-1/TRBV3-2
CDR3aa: CASSQDGSGGANYEQYF
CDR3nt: TGTGCCAGCAGCCAAGACGGTAGCGGGGGGGCGAATTACGAGCAGTACTTC

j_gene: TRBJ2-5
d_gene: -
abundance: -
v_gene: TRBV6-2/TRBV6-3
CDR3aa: CASSYWPQETQYF
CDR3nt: TGTGCCAGCAGTTACTGGCCCCAAGAGACCCAGTACTTC

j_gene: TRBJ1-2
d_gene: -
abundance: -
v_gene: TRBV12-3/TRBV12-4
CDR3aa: CASSLGGVYGYTF
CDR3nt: TGTGCCAGCAGTTTAGGGGGCGTATATGGCTACACCTTC

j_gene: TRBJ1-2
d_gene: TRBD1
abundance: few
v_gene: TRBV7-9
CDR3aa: CASSAGQVPPYGYTF
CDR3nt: TGTGCCAGCAGCGCAGGACAGGTCCCCCCCTATGGCTACACCTTC

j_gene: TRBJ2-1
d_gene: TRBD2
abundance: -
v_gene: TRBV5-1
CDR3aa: CASSFLAGGGINEQFF
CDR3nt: TGCGCCAGCAGCTTCTTAGCGGGAGGAGGGATCAATGAGCAGTTCTTC

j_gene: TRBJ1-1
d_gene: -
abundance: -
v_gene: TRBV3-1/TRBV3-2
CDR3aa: CASRLKLYNTEAFF
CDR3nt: TGTGCCAGCAGGCTCAAGCTTTACAACACTGAAGCTTTCTTT

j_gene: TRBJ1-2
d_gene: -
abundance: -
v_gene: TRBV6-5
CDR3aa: CASRLNYGYTF
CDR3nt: TGTGCCAGTCGTCTTAACTATGGCTACACCTTC

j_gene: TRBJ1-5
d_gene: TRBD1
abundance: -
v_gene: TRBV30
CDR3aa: CAWSGTGQPQHF
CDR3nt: TGTGCCTGGAGTGGGACAGGACAGCCCCAGCATTTT

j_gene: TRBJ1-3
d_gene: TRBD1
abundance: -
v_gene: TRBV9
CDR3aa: CASSVGGGGGNTIYF
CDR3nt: TGTGCCAGCAGCGTAGGAGGGGGCGGAGGAAACACCATATATTTT

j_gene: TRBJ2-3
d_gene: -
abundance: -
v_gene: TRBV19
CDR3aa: CATSGYTQYF
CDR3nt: TGTGCCACCTCGGGGTATACGCAGTATTTT

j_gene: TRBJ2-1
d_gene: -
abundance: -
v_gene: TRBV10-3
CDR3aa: CAISESGAGSNEQFF
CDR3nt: TGTGCCATCAGTGAGTCGGGGGCAGGGTCCAATGAGCAGTTCTTC

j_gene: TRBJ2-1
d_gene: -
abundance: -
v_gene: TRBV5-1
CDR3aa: CASSLPLAGSYNEQFF
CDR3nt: TGCGCCAGCAGCCTCCCTCTAGCCGGCTCCTACAATGAGCAGTTCTTC

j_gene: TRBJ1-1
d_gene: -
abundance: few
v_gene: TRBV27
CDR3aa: CASSQQVGRNTEAFF
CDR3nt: TGTGCCAGCAGTCAACAGGTAGGAAGGAACACTGAAGCTTTCTTT

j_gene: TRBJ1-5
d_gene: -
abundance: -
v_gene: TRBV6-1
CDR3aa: CASSDPQGFSNQPQHF
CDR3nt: TGTGCCAGCAGTGACCCACAGGGATTTAGCAATCAGCCCCAGCATTTT

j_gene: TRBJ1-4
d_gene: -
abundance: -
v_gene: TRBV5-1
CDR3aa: CASSFGVPQVAGTNEKLFF
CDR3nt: TGCGCCAGCAGCTTCGGCGTTCCCCAGGTAGCGGGTACTAATGAAAAACTGTTTTTT

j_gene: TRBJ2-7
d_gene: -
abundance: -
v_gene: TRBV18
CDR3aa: CASSPHANEQYF
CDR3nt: TGTGCCAGCTCACCACATGCGAACGAGCAGTACTTC

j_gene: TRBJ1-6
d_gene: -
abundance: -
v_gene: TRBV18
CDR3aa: CASSPNYRNSPLHF
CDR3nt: TGTGCCAGCTCACCAAATTACCGGAATTCACCCCTCCACTTT

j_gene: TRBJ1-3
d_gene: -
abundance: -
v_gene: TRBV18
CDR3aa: CATLDISGNTIYF
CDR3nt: TGTGCCACCCTGGACATATCTGGAAACACCATATATTTT

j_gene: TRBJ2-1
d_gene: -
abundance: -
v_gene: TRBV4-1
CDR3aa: CASSQDLEQVSYNEQFF
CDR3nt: TGCGCCAGCAGCCAAGATCTAGAACAGGTGTCCTACAATGAGCAGTTCTTC

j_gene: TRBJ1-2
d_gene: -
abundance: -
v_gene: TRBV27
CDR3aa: CASSFAGGDYGYTF
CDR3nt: TGTGCCAGCAGTTTTGCGGGGGGTGACTATGGCTACACCTTC

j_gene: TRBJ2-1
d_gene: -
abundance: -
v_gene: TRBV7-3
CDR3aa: CASSLGGSYNEQFF
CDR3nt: TGTGCCAGCAGCTTAGGAGGCTCCTACAATGAGCAGTTCTTC

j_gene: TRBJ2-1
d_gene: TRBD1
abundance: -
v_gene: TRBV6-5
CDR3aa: CASTAGQGANNEQFF
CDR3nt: TGTGCCAGCACCGCCGGACAGGGGGCTAACAATGAGCAGTTCTTC

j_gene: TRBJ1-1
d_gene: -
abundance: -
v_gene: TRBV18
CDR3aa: CASSTLSRMGDKRGTEAFF
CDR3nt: TGTGCCAGCTCAACCCTGTCTCGGATGGGGGATAAGCGGGGCACTGAAGCTTTCTTT

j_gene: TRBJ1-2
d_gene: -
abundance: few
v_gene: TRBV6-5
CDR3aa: CASPKLADSLGGYTF
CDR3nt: TGTGCCAGCCCCAAATTAGCAGACAGCCTTGGAGGCTACACCTTC

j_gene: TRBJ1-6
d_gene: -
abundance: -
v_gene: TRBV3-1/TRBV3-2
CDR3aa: CASSLRTDLHF
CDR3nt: TGTGCCAGCAGCCTCCGGACAGACCTCCACTTT

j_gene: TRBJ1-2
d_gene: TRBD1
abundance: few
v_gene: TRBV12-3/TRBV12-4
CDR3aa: CASRGDRGHGYTF
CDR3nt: TGTGCCAGCAGAGGGGACAGGGGGCATGGCTACACCTTC

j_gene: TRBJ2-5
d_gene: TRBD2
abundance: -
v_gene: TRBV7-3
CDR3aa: CASSLSGSMETQYF
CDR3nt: TGTGCCAGCAGCTTAAGCGGGAGTATGGAGACCCAGTACTTC

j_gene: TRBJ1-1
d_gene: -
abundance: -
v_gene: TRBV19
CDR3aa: CASSMAQGTEAFF
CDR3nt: TGTGCCAGTAGTATGGCACAGGGCACTGAAGCTTTCTTT

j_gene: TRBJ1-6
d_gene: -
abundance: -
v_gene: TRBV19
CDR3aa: CASSIAGVNNSPLHF
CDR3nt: TGTGCCAGTAGTATAGCGGGGGTCAACAATTCACCCCTCCACTTT

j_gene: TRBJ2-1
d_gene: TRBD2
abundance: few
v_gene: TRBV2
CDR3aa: CASSEASGGYNEQFF
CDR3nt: TGTGCCAGCAGTGAGGCTAGCGGGGGATACAATGAGCAGTTCTTC

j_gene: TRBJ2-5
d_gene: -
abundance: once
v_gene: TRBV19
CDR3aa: CASSMTLAVETQYF
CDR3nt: TGTGCCAGTAGTATGACCCTGGCGGTGGAGACCCAGTACTTC